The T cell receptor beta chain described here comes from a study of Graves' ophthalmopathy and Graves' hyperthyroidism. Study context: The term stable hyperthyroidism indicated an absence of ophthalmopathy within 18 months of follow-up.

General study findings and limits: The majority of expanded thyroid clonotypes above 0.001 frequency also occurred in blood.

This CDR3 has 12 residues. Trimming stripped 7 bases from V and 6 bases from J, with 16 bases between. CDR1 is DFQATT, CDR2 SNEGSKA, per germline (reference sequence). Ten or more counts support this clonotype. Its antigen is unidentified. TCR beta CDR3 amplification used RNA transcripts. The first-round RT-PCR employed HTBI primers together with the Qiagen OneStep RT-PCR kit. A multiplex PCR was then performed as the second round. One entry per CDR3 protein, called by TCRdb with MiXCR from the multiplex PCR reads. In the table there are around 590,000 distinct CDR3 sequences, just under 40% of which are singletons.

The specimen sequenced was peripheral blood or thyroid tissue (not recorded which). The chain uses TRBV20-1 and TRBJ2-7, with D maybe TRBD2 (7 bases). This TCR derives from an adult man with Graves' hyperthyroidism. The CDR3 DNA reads TGCAGTGGTAGGGGGAGGGCAGGCGAGCAGTACTTC. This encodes CSGRGRAGEQYF.